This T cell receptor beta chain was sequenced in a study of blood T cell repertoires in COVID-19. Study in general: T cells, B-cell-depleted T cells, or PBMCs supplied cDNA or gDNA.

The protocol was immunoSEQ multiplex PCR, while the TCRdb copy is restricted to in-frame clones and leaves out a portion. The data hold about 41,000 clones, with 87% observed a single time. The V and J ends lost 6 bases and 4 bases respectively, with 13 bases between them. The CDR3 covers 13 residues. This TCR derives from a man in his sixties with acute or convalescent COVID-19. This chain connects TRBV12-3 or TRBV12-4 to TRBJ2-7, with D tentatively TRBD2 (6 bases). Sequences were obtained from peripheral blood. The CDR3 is CASSSGGDYEQYF. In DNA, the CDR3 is TGTGCCAGCAGCAGCGGAGGGGATTACGAGCAGTACTTC.